This T cell receptor (beta chain) was found in a study of blood T cell repertoires in COVID-19. Using immunoSEQ multiplex PCR, the repertoire was profiled, and TCRdb retains in-frame clones only, with some absent. The data hold more than 95,000 clones, with approximately 85% observed a single time. This CDR3 region has 13 residues. Trimming cost V 5 bases and J 4 bases; bases outside gene matches: 4. Germline CDR1 and CDR2: LNHNV and YYDKDF (reference sequence). The clonotype comes from a woman of 80 years or more with COVID-19, enrolled during active disease. The gene calls are TRBV15 and TRBJ2-5; 7 positions agree with TRBD1. Sequencing was carried out using peripheral blood. CDR3 DNA: TGTGCCACCAGCGAACGACAGGGAGAGACCCAGTACTTC. Protein product: CATSERQGETQYF.